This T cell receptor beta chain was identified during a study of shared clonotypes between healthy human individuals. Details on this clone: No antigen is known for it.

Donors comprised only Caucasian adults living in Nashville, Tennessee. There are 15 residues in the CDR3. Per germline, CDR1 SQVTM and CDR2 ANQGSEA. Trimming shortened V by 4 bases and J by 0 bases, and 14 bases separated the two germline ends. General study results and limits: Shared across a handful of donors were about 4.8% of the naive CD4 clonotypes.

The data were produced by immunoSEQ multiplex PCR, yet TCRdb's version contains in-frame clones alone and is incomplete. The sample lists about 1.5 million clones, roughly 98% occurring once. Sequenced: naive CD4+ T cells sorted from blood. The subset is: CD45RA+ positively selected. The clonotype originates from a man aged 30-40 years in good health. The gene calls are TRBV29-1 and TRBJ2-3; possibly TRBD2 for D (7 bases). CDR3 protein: CSVVGGAVSTDTQYF. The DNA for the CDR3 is TGCAGCGTTGTTGGGGGGGCAGTAAGCACAGATACGCAGTATTTT.